What follows is one T cell receptor beta chain and its context. This receptor's antigen is unknown. No clone much larger than this one lies a single base away; base qualities are absent. The sample comes from a study of blood T cell repertoires in COVID-19 (dated by TCRdb to about 2020). In terms of the full investigation: Samples covering the acute and convalescent phases of COVID-19 were provided by collaborators in the United States, Italy and Spain. A de-identified subject ID, COVID-19 status, age in years and sex were almost always included in the sample metadata. The dataset comprised deeply sampled blood TCRbeta repertoires from subjects exposed to, actively infected with, or recovered from COVID-19. The samples were drawn from two sources: the first 160 participants of the ongoing ImmuneRACE study, and 1,000 to 1,500 subjects contributed by 6 global collaborators. Where available, HLA class I and class II types were taken from metadata supplied by the sample provider and were not determined by assay-based typing. The repertoires were made available in a free public database intended to serve as a resource for research on the immune response to SARS-CoV-2. The prospective study material was composed of cDNA or gDNA derived from T cells, B-cell-depleted T cells, or PBMCs.

Findings and caveats that apply to the study as a whole: The quantity of clinical and demographic metadata differed by source and by participant and was supplied without curation.

The collaborating institutions used their own protocols to collect whole blood in K2EDTA tubes. Collaborator samples were shipped for TCRbeta analysis as frozen whole blood, isolated PBMCs, or DNA extracted from either sample type. The immunoSEQ Assay, a bias-controlled multiplex PCR, was used to amplify TCRbeta CDR3 regions from genomic DNA. The study's own analysis went as follows. The number of nucleated cells in each sample was estimated by amplification of reference gene primers within the assay. Sequence reads were collapsed and filtered to measure the absolute abundance of every unique TCRbeta CDR3 rearrangement. Productive Simpson clonality was computed per sample as the square root of Simpson's diversity index over productive rearrangements. TCRdb carries this immuneACCESS record with in-frame sequences only. Its versions omit some clonotypes, under half of them owing to an unresolved V gene in the studies checked, with the rest unexplained. That table is the source of V, J and clone size, and D and trimming were worked out from the DNA. The sample table shows about 70,000 clones, and roughly 81% are seen once. The top ten constitute 15% to 17% of the sample.

Between the V and J ends, shortened by 0 bases and 0 bases respectively, the junction contains 9 bases. The CDR1 and CDR2 encoded by the germline V gene are SGHRS and YFSETQ. CDR3 length: 15 amino acids, cysteine to phenylalanine. Only the CDR3 region is kept as DNA, spanning 45 bases read in frame from base 1. The sample comprised peripheral blood. The sequence joins TRBV5-1 to TRBJ1-1; the D gene lacks a confident call. The sequence came from a man older than 75 with acute or convalescent COVID-19. For the CDR3, the sequence is CASSLVGTMNTEAFF. The DNA is TGCGCCAGCAGCTTGGTTGGCACCATGAACACTGAAGCTTTCTTT.